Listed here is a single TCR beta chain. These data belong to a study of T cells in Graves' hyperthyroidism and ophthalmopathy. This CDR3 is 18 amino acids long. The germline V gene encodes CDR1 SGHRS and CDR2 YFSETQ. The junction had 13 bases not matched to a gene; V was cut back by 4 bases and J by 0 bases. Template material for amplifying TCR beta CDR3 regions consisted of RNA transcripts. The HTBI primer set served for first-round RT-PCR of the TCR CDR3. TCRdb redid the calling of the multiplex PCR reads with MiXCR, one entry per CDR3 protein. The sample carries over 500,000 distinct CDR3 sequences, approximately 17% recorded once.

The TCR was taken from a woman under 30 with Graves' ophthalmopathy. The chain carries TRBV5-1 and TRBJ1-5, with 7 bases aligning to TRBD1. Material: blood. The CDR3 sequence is CASSHGQVNHVSNQPQHF. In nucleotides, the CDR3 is TGCGCCAGCAGCCATGGACAGGTGAACCATGTTAGCAATCAGCCCCAGCATTTT.